This TCR beta chain was obtained from a study of chronic HIV infection and antiretroviral therapy. The CDR3 covers 12 residues. Germline V gives CDR1 GTSNPN, CDR2 SVGIG (reference sequence). This clonotype has only a few counts. TCRdb reanalysed the 5' RACE reads using MiXCR and keeps one entry per CDR3 protein. The sample carries about 48,000 distinct CDR3 sequences, about 18% recorded once. The J gene is TRBJ1-2, the V gene TRBV30; D is possibly TRBD1 (6 bases). Sequenced material: peripheral blood. The clonotype comes from an adult who had HIV and had not received antiretroviral therapy, or was an uninfected healthy control (not recorded which). DNA of the CDR3: TGTGCGCGGACAGCGAATAACTATGGCTACACCTTC. Protein product: CARTANNYGYTF.